The 2 T cell receptor beta chains given below trace back to one sample, sequenced in a study of cytomegalovirus exposure and HLA in healthy donors. The PCR ran on 60 Vbeta and 13 Jbeta primers. This table comes from immunoSEQ multiplex PCR, and its TCRdb copy is limited to in-frame clones, with some not included. The table gives some 150,000 clones; the top ten clones make up approximately 0.72% of it. Sequenced: PBMCs. Receptor source: a woman younger than 35 in good health and CMV-seropositive.

The chain carries TRBV7-9 and TRBJ1-3, with a tentative D call TRBD1 (6 bases). The CDR3 is 13 amino acids. V was cut by 5 bases and J by 7 bases, with 12 bases left in between. Germline V gene lookup returns CDR1 SEHNR and CDR2 FQNEAQ (reference sequence). The CDR3 DNA reads as TGTGCCAGCAGCCAAGGGGGGGGCAACACCATATATTTT. Protein product: CASSQGGGNTIYF.

This sequence joins TRBV2 and TRBJ1-5; D is possibly TRBD1 (5 bases). The germline gives CDR1 SNHLY, CDR2 FYNNEI. The CDR3 is 15 residues long. V was shortened by 6 bases and J by 8 bases, with 20 bases between the two germline ends. This CDR3 reads CASSQVQGLREPQHF. DNA of the CDR3: TGTGCCAGCAGCCAAGTCCAGGGCCTCAGGGAGCCCCAGCATTTT.